This is a list of T cell receptor beta chains from one sample in a study of blood T cell repertoires in COVID-19. Generated by immunoSEQ multiplex PCR, the TCRdb table keeps only in-frame clones and is missing some. The data show roughly 220,000 clones, about four fifths seen once. Sequencing was performed on PBMCs or T cells enriched from blood (not recorded which). These receptors came from a middle-aged woman who had recovered from COVID-19. CDR3s include the opening cysteine and the closing phenylalanine or tryptophan. D genes are given only for firm matches. Size values are once, few and many counts, or a class for expanded clones, and some rows have none.

abundance	v_gene	j_gene	d_gene	CDR3nt	CDR3aa
NA	TRBV19	TRBJ2-7	TRBD1	TGTGCCAGTAGTATTACAGGGGGCTACGAGCAGTACTTC	CASSITGGYEQYF
NA	TRBV4-1	TRBJ2-1	TRBD2	TGCGCCAGCAGCCAAGTTAAAAAGCGGGAGTTGAACAATGAGCAGTTCTTC	CASSQVKKRELNNEQFF
NA	TRBV28	TRBJ1-4	NA	TGTGCCACAGGGACAACTAATGAAAAACTGTTTTTT	CATGTTNEKLFF
once	TRBV18	TRBJ1-5	NA	TGTGCCAGCTCACCAGGGCAGCCCTCTCTGCCCCAGCATTTT	CASSPGQPSLPQHF
NA	TRBV4-2	TRBJ1-2	TRBD1	TGTGCCAGCAGCCGCCAGGGGGGAAGGGAGAACTATGGCTACACCTTC	CASSRQGGRENYGYTF
NA	TRBV28	TRBJ2-7	TRBD2	TGTGCCAGCAGTCCGACTAGCGGGAGATACGAGCAGTACTTC	CASSPTSGRYEQYF
NA	TRBV2	TRBJ2-4	TRBD2	TGTGCCAGCAGGAGGGGACTAGCGGGAGGCGGGGCCAAAAACATTCAGTACTTC	CASRRGLAGGGAKNIQYF
few	TRBV9	TRBJ1-1	TRBD1	TGTGCCAGCAGCGTAGGAAGGACAGGGATGGCTGAAGCTTTCTTT	CASSVGRTGMAEAFF
NA	TRBV5-6	TRBJ2-2	NA	TGTGCCAGCAGCTTGGTCCTCGGTTCCGGGGAGCTGTTTTTT	CASSLVLGSGELFF
NA	TRBV2	TRBJ1-6	TRBD1	TGTGCCAGCACCGTAGGGACAGGTGGGGATTCACCCCTCCACTTT	CASTVGTGGDSPLHF
NA	TRBV18	TRBJ2-2	TRBD2	TGTGCCAGCTCACCGGTCCAAACTAGCGGAGGGGACACCGGGGAGCTGTTTTTT	CASSPVQTSGGDTGELFF
NA	TRBV3-1/TRBV3-2	TRBJ2-7	NA	TGTGCCAGCAGCCACAGCGCCTACGAGCAGTACTTC	CASSHSAYEQYF
NA	TRBV28	TRBJ1-1	NA	TGTGCCAGCAGAAGTTTTGCCGGACAAACTTTCTTT	CASRSFAGQTFF
NA	TRBV2	TRBJ1-5	NA	TGTGCCAGCAGTGAAGCCCGGCAGGGTATAGCGGCCCAGCATTTT	CASSEARQGIAAQHF
NA	TRBV3-1/TRBV3-2	TRBJ2-2	TRBD2	TGTGCCAGCAGCCCGCTAGCGGGAGTCGCCACCGGGGAGCTGTTTTTT	CASSPLAGVATGELFF
NA	TRBV28	TRBJ2-7	NA	TGTGCCAGCAGTTCACCCGGGTCCTACTCCTACGAGCAGTACTTC	CASSSPGSYSYEQYF
NA	TRBV6-4	TRBJ1-2	NA	TGTGCCAGCAGTGCCACCTTCGCCGACTCCGTCTATGGCTACACCTTC	CASSATFADSVYGYTF
NA	TRBV5-6	TRBJ2-5	NA	TGTGCCAGCAGCTTTTCAGGGTGGTACTTC	CASSFSGWYF
NA	TRBV30	TRBJ1-2	NA	TGTGCCTGGAAAAGGGGCCTCCTGGGTTACACCTTC	CAWKRGLLGYTF
NA	TRBV5-8	TRBJ1-5	NA	TGTGCCAGCAGCTTGGGGTTCCAACAGCTAAATCAGCCCCAGCATTTT	CASSLGFQQLNQPQHF
NA	TRBV7-8	TRBJ2-2	TRBD2	TGTGCCAGCAGCTTACCCTATAGGACTAGCGGGATTCGGAGGGAGCTGTTTTTT	CASSLPYRTSGIRRELFF
NA	TRBV20-1	TRBJ1-5	NA	TGCAGTGCTAGCCCGTCCGGGCCCCAGCATTTT	CSASPSGPQHF
few	TRBV9	TRBJ1-1	NA	TGTGCCAGCAGCGTGGCAGGGCTGAACACTGAAGCTTTCTTT	CASSVAGLNTEAFF
NA	TRBV19	TRBJ2-1	TRBD1	TGTGCCAGTAGTCCCCGGACAGGGCTTGGCAATGAGCAGTTCTTC	CASSPRTGLGNEQFF
NA	TRBV28	TRBJ2-1	TRBD1	TGTGCCAGCAGTTTATTAGGACAGGGGGCAAATGAGCAGTTCTTC	CASSLLGQGANEQFF
NA	TRBV2	TRBJ1-6	NA	TGTGCCAGCATCCCGACAGGATATAATTCACCCCTCCACTTT	CASIPTGYNSPLHF
NA	TRBV5-1	TRBJ2-1	NA	TGCGCCAGCAGCTTAGCGGAACCTGGGGATGAGCAGTTCTTC	CASSLAEPGDEQFF
few	TRBV19	TRBJ1-5	TRBD1	TGTGCCAGTAGTATAGGACAGGGGGTTTCGAATCAGCCCCAGCATTTT	CASSIGQGVSNQPQHF
NA	TRBV7-2	TRBJ2-1	NA	TGTGCCAGCAGCTTAGCGCGGATAAGAGACAATGAGCAGTTCTTC	CASSLARIRDNEQFF
NA	TRBV7-6	TRBJ1-1	NA	TGTGCCAGCAGCTTAGGCTTGACAGCGAACACTGAAGCTTTCTTT	CASSLGLTANTEAFF
NA	TRBV12-2	TRBJ2-7	NA	TGTGCAAGTCGCTTAGACCCTCCGGGACTATCCTACGAGCAGTACTTC	CASRLDPPGLSYEQYF
NA	TRBV28	TRBJ2-5	NA	TGTGCCAGCAGTCGAGCTTCAACAGCCCCTCAAGAGACCCAGTACTTC	CASSRASTAPQETQYF
NA	TRBV18	TRBJ1-3	TRBD1	TGTGCCAGCTCACGACAGGGGGACGGAAACACCATATATTTT	CASSRQGDGNTIYF
once	TRBV7-3	TRBJ2-3	TRBD1	TGTGCCAGCAGCCTACAGGGGGCGGCCACAGATACGCAGTATTTT	CASSLQGAATDTQYF
NA	TRBV15	TRBJ2-1	TRBD2	TGTGCCACCAGCGTTGGGACTAGCGGGAGCCTCCTCGGGAATGAGCAGTTCTTC	CATSVGTSGSLLGNEQFF
NA	TRBV3-1/TRBV3-2	TRBJ1-1	NA	TGTGCCAGCAGCCAACCACAGGGGAACACTGAAGCTTTCTTT	CASSQPQGNTEAFF
NA	TRBV5-5	TRBJ1-1	TRBD1	TGTGCCAGCAGCCCGGACAGGGGCTGGGGCACTGAAGCTTTCTTT	CASSPDRGWGTEAFF